This TCR beta chain was captured by sequencing in a study of neurological immune-mediated disorders (dated 2019 in TCRdb). Background for the entire study: Peripheral blood TCR-beta repertoires from HTLV-I-associated myelopathy (HAM/TSP) patients, multiple sclerosis patients and healthy controls were compared by UMI-based sequencing. The cohort included about 70 subjects: around 15 with HAM/TSP, some 34 with multiple sclerosis, and about 20 healthy controls. The roughly 100 TCR-beta libraries included longitudinal samples, technical triplicates and paired sorted CD4+ and CD8+ T-cell subsets alongside PBMC samples. The paper's findings and limits, for the study overall: TCR clonal expansion was highest in HAM/TSP patients and lowest in MS patients, with MS patients falling below even healthy controls. No identical CDR3 amino acid sequences were found to be shared among expanded clones across subjects, suggesting that TCR-beta repertoires were private in all groups.

This clonotype is described as medium-sized (0.01 to 0.1%). The antigen it recognizes is unknown. Base qualities are not at hand, and no much larger clone is one base apart. The junction shows trimming of 3 bases on V and 0 bases on J, and the gene matches do not reach 5 bases of it. The CDR3 contains 15 residues, cysteine and phenylalanine counted. The entry retains the CDR3 DNA only, 45 bases that are in frame from base 1. CDR1 and CDR2, per the germline V gene (reference sequence), are DFQATT and SNEGSKA. cDNA synthesis used template-switch 5'RACE with a primer carrying a 10-nucleotide random unique molecular identifier tagging each TCR transcript. Over 180 million TCR-beta sequences, covering 15-18 subjects, were produced in each sequencing run. Total RNA was extracted with the RNeasy kit. TCR-beta VDJ regions were amplified with primers for the TCR constant region and the 5'RACE anchor, using the KAPA Real-time Library Amplification kit. A first PCR added sample indexes and Illumina adaptors, and a second PCR then raised library yield. After purification with Ampure beads, the TCR product of roughly 650 bp was size-selected on a 2% E-gel SizeSelection system. Library quality was checked on a Bioanalyzer, concentration was measured with Qubit, and libraries were quantified with the Kapa Library Quantification kit before pooling. An Illumina HiSeq 2500 was used to sequence the libraries paired-end at 2 x 150 bp. To increase sequence diversity, 25-30% phiX was spiked into each library pool. On the authors' methods: The quality-filtered reads were processed with the UMI-based MiGEC pipeline, whose error correction step removed more than 80% of the raw TCR sequences. IMGT germline references were used for alignment of VDJ genes, and clonotypes were defined by a unique CDR3 amino acid sequence together with V-J genes. Clonal expansion, Shannon diversity and CDR3 relatedness were evaluated with VDJtools (CalcPairwiseDistances, ClusterSamples), while phylogenetic trees were built in CLCbio workbench. A clone was classed as expanded if it had 8 or more unique UMIs, a cutoff based on coefficient-of-variation modelling across technical triplicates. TCRdb reprocessing: public reads trimmed at Q25 with fastp, clones called with MiXCR, in-frame beta chains kept. When rows share a CDR3 protein, they turn into one entry using the most common DNA and genes. These V and J calls are TCRdb output, not the study's own analysis. The sample data list some 24,000 distinct CDR3 sequences, and 6.5% to 8.5% of these were observed just once. Around 5% of the sample is taken by the ten largest.

Blood bank volunteers in Maryland, USA served as the healthy controls. Libraries from unsorted PBMCs were made from 2 million PBMCs kept in RNAlater at -80 degrees C until RNA extraction. PBMCs were separated from peripheral blood using Ficoll-Hypaque density gradient centrifugation and then cryopreserved in liquid nitrogen. In this chain, TRBV20-1 is recombined with TRBJ2-3; 8 bases in the junction line up with TRBD2. The sample comprised PBMCs. The sequence came from a woman aged 35 to 49 in good health. CDR3 sequence: CSASTGGLSTDTQYF. The bases are TGCAGTGCTAGTACGGGGGGGCTTAGCACAGATACGCAGTATTTT.